The 23 T cell receptor beta chains below were found in one sample sequenced in a study of T cells in Graves' hyperthyroidism and ophthalmopathy. There were TCR beta CDR3 regions amplified from RNA transcripts. The HTBI primer set drove a first-round RT-PCR of the TCR CDR3. MiXCR, run by TCRdb on the multiplex PCR reads, gives a single entry per CDR3 protein. The table lists 350,000 to 500,000 distinct CDR3 sequences, roughly 15% of them singletons. The sample taken for sequencing was blood. Receptors originate from a young woman with Graves' hyperthyroidism.

This clonotype was observed at least ten times. This chain links TRBV6-1 with TRBJ1-5; D uncertain. Looked up from germline, CDR1 is MNHNS and CDR2 is SASEGT. V lost 1 base to trimming and J lost 2 bases, with 9 bases between them. The CDR3 consists of 15 residues. The CDR3 DNA reads TGTGCCAGCAGTGAAGTAGACGGGGGCAATCAGCCCCAGCATTTT. Its protein is CASSEVDGGNQPQHF.

This clonotype came up many times. The chain combines TRBV20-1 with TRBJ1-1; a weak D match, TRBD1 (6 bases). Germline CDR1 reads DFQATT; CDR2 reads SNEGSKA (reference sequence). V was trimmed by 7 bases and J by 4 bases, leaving 16 bases between them. The CDR3 is made up of 13 amino acids. DNA of the CDR3: TGCAGTGGTTTTCGGACGGACAGCACTGAAGCTTTCTTT. Protein product: CSGFRTDSTEAFF.

This chain connects TRBV5-4 to TRBJ2-3, with a possible D match to TRBD1 (5 bases). CDR1 SGHNT and CDR2 YYREEE come from the germline V gene (reference sequence). V was clipped by 6 bases and J by 0 bases, with 11 bases between them. The CDR3 covers 14 residues. In DNA, the CDR3 is TGTGCCAGCAACAAGGACATTAGCACAGATACGCAGTATTTT. Protein sequence: CASNKDISTDTQYF.

V and J are TRBV25-1 and TRBJ2-4; 8 bases are a match to TRBD1. J lost 8 bases, V lost 4 bases, and 16 bases had no gene match. The CDR3 is 17 amino acids. CDR1 and CDR2 (germline): MGHDK, SYGVNS. The CDR3 region has the DNA TGTGCCAGCAGTGGATTGGTTCGGACAGGGAAAGGCGACATTCAGTACTTC. The encoded protein is CASSGLVRTGKGDIQYF.

The chain carries TRBV20-1 and TRBJ2-7; D is undetermined. This CDR3 region has 15 residues. Trimming pared 4 bases from V and 0 bases from J, leaving 16 bases between. CDR1 is DFQATT, CDR2 SNEGSKA, per germline (reference sequence). The DNA for the CDR3 is TGCAGTGCTAATAGCTTTCAAGGCAGCTCCTACGAGCAGTACTTC. Translated: CSANSFQGSSYEQYF.

The chain carries TRBV6-1 and TRBJ1-1; no clear D gene. Trimming cost V 3 bases and J 7 bases, with 6 bases left between them. Germline V gene sequence: CDR1 MNHNS, CDR2 SASEGT. The length of the CDR3 is 11 residues. Here the CDR3 DNA reads TGTGCCAGCAGTGACGGGAGTGAAGCTTTCTTT. Amino acids: CASSDGSEAFF.

This clonotype has at least ten counts. The chain links TRBV15 to TRBJ1-1, with D hard to call. CDR1 and CDR2 from the germline V gene are LNHNV and YYDKDF (reference sequence). V was clipped by 0 bases and J by 11 bases, with 10 bases between them. CDR3 size: 12 residues. For the CDR3, the DNA is TGTGCCACCAGCAGAGACCGGAGACGGGCTTTCTTT. Protein: CATSRDRRRAFF. Full variable domain (missing parts from reference TRBV15 and TRBJ1-1): DAMVIQNPRYQVTQFGKPVTLSCSQTLNHNVMYWYQQKSSQAPKLLFHYYDKDFNNEADTPDNFQSRRPNTSFCFLDIRSPGLGDTAMYLCATSRDRRRAFFGQGTRLTVV.

Ten or more counts support this clonotype. The chain recombines TRBV9 with TRBJ2-3; TRBD1 is a possible D gene (6 bases). CDR3 length: 19 amino acids. V lost 1 base and J 1 base, leaving 22 bases between the germline ends. Germline V gene sequence: CDR1 SGDLS, CDR2 YYNGEE. The CDR3 sequence is CASSVYDFPAEGGTDTQYF. In DNA, the CDR3 is TGTGCCAGCAGCGTATACGACTTCCCGGCTGAGGGGGGCACAGATACGCAGTATTTT.

This clonotype was observed at least ten times. The J gene is TRBJ2-7, the V gene TRBV28; D is perhaps TRBD1 (5 bases). The germline V gene has CDR1 MDHEN and CDR2 SYDVKM. This CDR3 region has 13 residues. Trimming left V 6 bases short and J 4 bases short, with 13 bases between. In nucleotides, the CDR3 is TGTGCCAGCAGGGGTCAGGGTGAATACGAGCAGTACTTC. Amino acid sequence: CASRGQGEYEQYF.

Points on this clonotype: This may come from a read error, since a much larger clone is one base off. CDR3 residues: CASSSIPGLDSYEQYF. The CDR3 DNA sequence: TGTGCCAGCAGCTCGATACCGGGACTGGACTCCTACGAGCAGTACTTC. J is TRBJ2-7 and V is TRBV7-9; possibly TRBD2 for D (6 bases). The ends were cut back, 4 bases at V and 0 bases at J, with 16 bases in the middle. CDR3 length equals 16 residues. From germline, CDR1 is SEHNR and CDR2 FQNEAQ (reference sequence).

Ten or more counts support this clonotype. The rearrangement links TRBV5-1 to TRBJ1-1; D possibly corresponds to TRBD1 (5 bases). Deletions cut 4 bases from V and 2 bases from J, with 12 bases between. This CDR3 is built from 14 residues. From germline, CDR1 is SGHRS and CDR2 YFSETQ. The CDR3 protein is CASSMPGRNTEAFF. The CDR3 coding sequence is TGCGCCAGCAGCATGCCAGGGAGAAACACTGAAGCTTTCTTT. Drawing the rest from reference TRBV5-1 and TRBJ1-1, the complete variable domain is KAGVTQTPRYLIKTRGQQVTLSCSPISGHRSVSWYQQTPGQGLQFLFEYFSETQRNKGNFPGRFSGRQFSNSRSEMNVSTLELGDSALYLCASSMPGRNTEAFFGQGTRLTVV.

The J gene is TRBJ2-7, the V gene TRBV12-3 or TRBV12-4; 11 bases agree with TRBD1. This CDR3 has 15 amino acids. V shed 5 bases, J shed 2 bases, and the junction held 5 bases outside the gene matches. CDR3 loop: CASSGGTGGTYEQYF. CDR3 in DNA: TGTGCCAGCAGTGGGGGGACAGGGGGTACCTACGAGCAGTACTTC.

There are many counts of this clonotype. This chain uses TRBV5-1 with TRBJ2-1; TRBD1 is a possible D gene (10 bases). The CDR3 runs to 18 residues. Trimming cost V 3 bases and J 4 bases, with 23 bases left between them. The germline V gene has CDR1 SGHRS and CDR2 YFSETQ. The CDR3 protein is CASSWTGGWTSEYNEQFF. In nucleotides, the CDR3 is TGCGCCAGCAGCTGGACAGGGGGGTGGACTAGCGAGTACAATGAGCAGTTCTTC.

At least ten counts were recorded for this clonotype. The V call is TRBV5-1, the J call TRBJ2-1; 10 positions agree with TRBD2. The CDR3 is 13 amino acids. Per the germline V gene, CDR1 is SGHRS and CDR2 is YFSETQ. V shed 7 bases and J 4 bases; nucleotides not matched to a gene: 2. Here the CDR3 DNA reads TGCGCCAGCGGACTAGCGGTTTACAATGAGCAGTTCTTC. Its translation: CASGLAVYNEQFF.

This clonotype was seen at least ten times. The gene calls are TRBV28 and TRBJ1-3; 8 bases line up with TRBD1. J lost 3 bases, V lost 6 bases, and 4 bases had no gene match. Germline V gene lookup returns CDR1 MDHEN and CDR2 SYDVKM. CDR3 size: 14 residues. The CDR3 here is CASSLDRGGNTIYF. The CDR3 coding sequence is TGTGCCAGCAGCTTAGACAGGGGTGGAAACACCATATATTTT.

This chain uses TRBV25-1 with TRBJ2-1; 9 bases are a match to TRBD2. With 4 bases clipped from V and 8 bases from J, the junction kept 6 bases outside the gene matches. Germline CDR1 MGHDK, CDR2 SYGVNS. This CDR3 contains 14 residues. CDR3 DNA: TGTGCCAGCAGTGGACTAGCGGCACGGTATGAGCAGTTCTTC. Protein product: CASSGLAARYEQFF.

This clonotype came up many times. This chain links TRBV7-9 with TRBJ2-5; TRBD1 agrees at 8 bases. CDR3 length: 16 residues. V shed 4 bases and J 4 bases; nucleotides not matched to a gene: 11. Germline CDR1 is SEHNR and CDR2 is FQNEAQ (reference sequence). CDR3 sequence (DNA): TGTGCCAGCAGCTCAAAAGGACAGGGAACGAGAGAGACCCAGTACTTC. Its translation: CASSSKGQGTRETQYF.

This clonotype was counted at least ten times. The chain is built from TRBV27 and TRBJ2-1, with 9 bases matching TRBD2. CDR1 is MNHEY, CDR2 SMNVEV, per germline (reference sequence). The CDR3 is 18 amino acids. Trimming took 2 bases from V and 1 from J; bases not matched to a gene: 9. CDR3: CASSLAGGDAMSYNEQFF. The CDR3 nucleotides read TGTGCCAGCAGTTTAGCGGGAGGGGATGCAATGTCCTACAATGAGCAGTTCTTC.

This clonotype has only a few counts. V gene TRBV20-1 combines with J gene TRBJ2-7; the match to TRBD2 covers 10 bases. With 3 bases clipped from V and 1 base from J, the junction kept 9 bases outside the gene matches. CDR1 is DFQATT, CDR2 SNEGSKA, per germline (reference sequence). CDR3 length: 16 amino acids. The CDR3 protein is CSASLSSGSSSYEQYF. For the CDR3, the DNA is TGCAGTGCTAGTCTGTCTAGCGGGAGTAGTTCCTACGAGCAGTACTTC.

V and J are TRBV28 and TRBJ1-5; maybe TRBD1 (6 bases). Trimming removed 3 bases at V and 7 bases at J, with 16 bases between. The CDR3 length is 15 residues. Germline V gene data show CDR1 as MDHEN and CDR2 as SYDVKM. The CDR3 loop is CASSLVLRGNQPQHF. Written as DNA, the CDR3 is TGTGCCAGCAGTTTGGTCTTAAGGGGGAACCAGCCCCAGCATTTT.

This clonotype was observed at least ten times. The V call is TRBV28, the J call TRBJ2-1; the D is unclear. There are 13 residues in the CDR3. In germline, CDR1 is MDHEN, CDR2 SYDVKM. V shed 5 bases and J shed 5 bases, with 10 bases lying between them. CDR3 bases: TGTGCCAGCAGTCCCTATCTAGACAATGAGCAGTTCTTC. It specifies CASSPYLDNEQFF.

V and J are TRBV3-1 and TRBJ2-3; TRBD2 agrees at 15 bases. The V segment lost 4 bases and the J segment 4 bases; nucleotides outside the gene matches: 3. The germline V gene has CDR1 LGHDT and CDR2 YNNKEL (reference sequence). The CDR3 contains 16 residues. The DNA of the CDR3 is TGTGCCAGCAGCCGGGGACTAGCGGGAGGCTCAGATACGCAGTATTTT. This codes for CASSRGLAGGSDTQYF.

This clonotype was observed at least ten times. The V gene is TRBV6-1, the J gene TRBJ2-7; 10 positions match TRBD2. CDR3 length: 16 amino acids. V lost 4 bases to trimming and J lost 0 bases; unmatched junction nucleotides: 6. Germline V gene lookup returns CDR1 MNHNS and CDR2 SASEGT. Here the CDR3 DNA reads TGTGCCAGCAGTGGACTAGCGGGCTTGAGCTCCTACGAGCAGTACTTC. Translated: CASSGLAGLSSYEQYF.